This T cell receptor (beta chain) is drawn from a study of cytomegalovirus exposure and HLA in healthy donors. Findings of the study overall: A likely sequencing artifact accounted for one observed cluster of highly shared sequence variants. In an earlier analysis, in approximately 630 donors, most V segments appeared productive either ~87% or ~30% of the time. Researchers reported from a later analysis that most CMV-associated TCR beta chains appeared HLA-restricted. The study listed approximately 160 cytomegalovirus-associated TCR beta chains.

Note on this clone: What it recognizes is unknown.

The PCR was carried out with 60 Vbeta primers and 13 Jbeta primers. The table came from immunoSEQ multiplex PCR; TCRdb's copy has only in-frame clones and leaves some out. The sample lists some 75,000 clones; about four fifths were seen once. Per the germline V gene, CDR1 is MDHEN and CDR2 is SYDVKM. The CDR3 extends over 12 amino acids. Between the trimmed V and J ends, which lost 4 bases and 10 bases, there was a span of 11 bases. This chain connects TRBV28 to TRBJ2-1; D is perhaps TRBD2 (5 bases). The TCR originated in a man aged 18 to 29 in good health and CMV-seropositive. The sample was PBMCs. The CDR3 nucleotides are TGTGCCAGCAGTTCTGGACTTTGGGAGCAGTTCTTC. Translating gives CASSSGLWEQFF.